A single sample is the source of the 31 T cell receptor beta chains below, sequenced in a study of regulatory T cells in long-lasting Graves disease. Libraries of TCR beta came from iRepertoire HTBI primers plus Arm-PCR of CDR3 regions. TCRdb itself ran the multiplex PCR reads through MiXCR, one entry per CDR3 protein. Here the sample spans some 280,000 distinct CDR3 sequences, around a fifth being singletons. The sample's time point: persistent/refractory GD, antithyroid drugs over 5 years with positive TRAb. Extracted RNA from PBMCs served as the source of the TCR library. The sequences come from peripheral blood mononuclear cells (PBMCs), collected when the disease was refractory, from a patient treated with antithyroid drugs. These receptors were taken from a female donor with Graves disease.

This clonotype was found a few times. In DNA, the CDR3 is TGCGCCAGCAGCTGGGGGACAGGGGCTGACGAGCAGTACTTC. Protein product: CASSWGTGADEQYF. This sequence joins TRBV5-1 and TRBJ2-7; 10 bases fit TRBD1. The CDR3 length is 14 residues. Germline-derived CDR1 and CDR2 are SGHRS and YFSETQ. The trim removed 3 bases at V and 5 bases at J, leaving 5 bases unmatched.

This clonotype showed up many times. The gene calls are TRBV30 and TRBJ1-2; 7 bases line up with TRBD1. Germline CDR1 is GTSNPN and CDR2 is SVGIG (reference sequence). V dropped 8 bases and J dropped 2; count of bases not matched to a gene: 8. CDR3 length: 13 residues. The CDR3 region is CARTGTDNYGYTF. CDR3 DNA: TGTGCCAGAACAGGGACAGACAACTATGGCTACACCTTC. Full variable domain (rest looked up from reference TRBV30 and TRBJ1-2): SQTIHQWPATLVQPVGSPLSLECTVEGTSNPNLYWYRQAAGRGLQLLFYSVGIGQISSEVPQNLSASRPQDRQFILSSKKLLLSDSGFYLCARTGTDNYGYTFGSGTRLTVV.

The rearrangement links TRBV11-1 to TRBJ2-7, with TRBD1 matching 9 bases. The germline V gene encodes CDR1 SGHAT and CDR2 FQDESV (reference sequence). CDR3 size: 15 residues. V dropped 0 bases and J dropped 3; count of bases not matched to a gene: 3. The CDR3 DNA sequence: TGTGCCAGCAGCTTAGCTCGGGACAGGGTCTACGAGCAGTACTTC. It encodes CASSLARDRVYEQYF.

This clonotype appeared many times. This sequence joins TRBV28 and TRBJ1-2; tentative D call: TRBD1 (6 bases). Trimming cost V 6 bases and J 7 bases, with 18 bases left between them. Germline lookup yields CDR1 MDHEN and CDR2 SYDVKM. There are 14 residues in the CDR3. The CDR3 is CASSPHLGGTGYTF. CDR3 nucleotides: TGTGCCAGCAGCCCCCACTTAGGGGGAACTGGCTACACCTTC.

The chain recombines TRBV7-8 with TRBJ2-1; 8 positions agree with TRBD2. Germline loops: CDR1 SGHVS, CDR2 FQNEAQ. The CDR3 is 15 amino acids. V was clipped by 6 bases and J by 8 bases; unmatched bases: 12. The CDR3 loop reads CASSGSGTRYYEQFF. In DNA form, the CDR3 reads TGTGCCAGCAGTGGGTCCGGGACTAGGTATTATGAGCAGTTCTTC.

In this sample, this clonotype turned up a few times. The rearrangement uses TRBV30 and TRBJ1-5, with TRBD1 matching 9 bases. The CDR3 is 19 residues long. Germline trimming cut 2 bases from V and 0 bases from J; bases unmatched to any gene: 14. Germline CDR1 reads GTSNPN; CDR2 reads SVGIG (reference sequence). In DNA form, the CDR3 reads TGTGCCTGGAGTCAACACGCCGGGACAGGGTATTATAGCAATCAGCCCCAGCATTTT. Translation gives CAWSQHAGTGYYSNQPQHF.

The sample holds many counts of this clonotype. CDR3 DNA: TGCAGTGCTAGAGAACCAGGCACCTACGAGCAGTACTTC. This codes for CSAREPGTYEQYF. The J gene is TRBJ2-7, the V gene TRBV20-1; D is ambiguous. The CDR3 is 13 amino acids. Trimming took 0 bases from V and 2 from J, leaving 8 bases between them. Looked up from germline, CDR1 is DFQATT and CDR2 is SNEGSKA (reference sequence).

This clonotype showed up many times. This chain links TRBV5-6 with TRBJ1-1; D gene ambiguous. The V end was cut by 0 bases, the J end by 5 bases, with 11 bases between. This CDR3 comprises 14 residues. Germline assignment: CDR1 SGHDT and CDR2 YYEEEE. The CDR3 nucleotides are TGTGCCAGCAGCTTGGGACGACCGGCGACTGAAGCTTTCTTT. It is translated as CASSLGRPATEAFF.

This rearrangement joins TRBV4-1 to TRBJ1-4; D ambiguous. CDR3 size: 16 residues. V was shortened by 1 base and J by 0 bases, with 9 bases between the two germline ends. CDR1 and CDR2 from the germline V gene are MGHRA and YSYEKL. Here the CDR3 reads CASSQASAATNEKLFF. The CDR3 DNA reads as TGCGCCAGCAGCCAAGCAAGTGCTGCAACTAATGAAAAACTGTTTTTT.

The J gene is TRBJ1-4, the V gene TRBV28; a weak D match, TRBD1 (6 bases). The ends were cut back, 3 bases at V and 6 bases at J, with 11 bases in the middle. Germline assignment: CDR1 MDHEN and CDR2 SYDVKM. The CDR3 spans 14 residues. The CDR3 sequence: CASSFSGGDEKLFF. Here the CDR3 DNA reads TGTGCCAGCAGTTTCTCTGGGGGCGATGAAAAACTGTTTTTT.

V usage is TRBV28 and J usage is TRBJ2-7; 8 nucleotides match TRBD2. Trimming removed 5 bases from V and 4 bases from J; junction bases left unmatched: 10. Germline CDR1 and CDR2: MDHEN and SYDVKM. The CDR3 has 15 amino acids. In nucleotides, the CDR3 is TGTGCCAGCAGTCCCCTTGGGGGCGGGAGGTACGAGCAGTACTTC. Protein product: CASSPLGGGRYEQYF.

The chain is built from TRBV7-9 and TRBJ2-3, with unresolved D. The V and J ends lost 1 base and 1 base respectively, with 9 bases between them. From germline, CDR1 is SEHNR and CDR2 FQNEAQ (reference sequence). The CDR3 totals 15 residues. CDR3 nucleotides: TGTGCCAGCAGCTTAGAACCCAGCCGCACAGATACGCAGTATTTT. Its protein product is CASSLEPSRTDTQYF.

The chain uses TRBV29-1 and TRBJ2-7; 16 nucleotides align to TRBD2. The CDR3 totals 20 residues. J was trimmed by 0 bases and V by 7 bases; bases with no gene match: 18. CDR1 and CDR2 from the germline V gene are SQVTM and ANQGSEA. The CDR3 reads CSAVTPGTSGRALRSYEQYF. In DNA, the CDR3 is TGCAGCGCTGTCACCCCCGGGACTAGCGGGAGGGCACTCCGCTCCTACGAGCAGTACTTC.

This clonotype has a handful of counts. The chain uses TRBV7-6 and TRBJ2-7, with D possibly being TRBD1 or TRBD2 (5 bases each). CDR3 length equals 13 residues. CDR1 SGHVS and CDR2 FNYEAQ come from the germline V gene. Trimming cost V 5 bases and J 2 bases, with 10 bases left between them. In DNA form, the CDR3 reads TGTGCCAGCAGCGAAGGGACGACCTACGAGCAGTACTTC. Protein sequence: CASSEGTTYEQYF.

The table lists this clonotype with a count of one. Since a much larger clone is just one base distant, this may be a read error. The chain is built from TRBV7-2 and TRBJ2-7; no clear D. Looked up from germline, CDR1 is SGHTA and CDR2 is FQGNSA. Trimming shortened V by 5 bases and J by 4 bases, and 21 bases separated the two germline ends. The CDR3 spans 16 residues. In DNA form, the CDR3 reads TGTGCCAGCAGCAGAGCACGAGGTACCCTCCCTTACGAGCAGTACTTC. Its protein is CASSRARGTLPYEQYF.

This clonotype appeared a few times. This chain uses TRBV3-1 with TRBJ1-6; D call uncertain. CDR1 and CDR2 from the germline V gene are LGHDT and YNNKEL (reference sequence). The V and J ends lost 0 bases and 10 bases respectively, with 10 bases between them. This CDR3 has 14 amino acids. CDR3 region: CASSQDATFSPLHF. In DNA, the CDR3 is TGTGCCAGCAGCCAAGATGCCACGTTCTCACCCCTCCACTTT.

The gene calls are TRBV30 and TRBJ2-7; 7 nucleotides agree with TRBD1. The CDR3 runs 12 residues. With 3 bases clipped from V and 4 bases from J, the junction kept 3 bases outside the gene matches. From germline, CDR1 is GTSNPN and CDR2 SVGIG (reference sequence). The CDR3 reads CAWSETGYEQYF. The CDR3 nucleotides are TGTGCCTGGAGCGAGACAGGGTACGAGCAGTACTTC.

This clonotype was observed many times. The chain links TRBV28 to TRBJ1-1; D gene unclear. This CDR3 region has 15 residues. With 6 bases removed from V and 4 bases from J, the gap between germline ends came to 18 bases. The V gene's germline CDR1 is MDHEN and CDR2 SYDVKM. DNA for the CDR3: TGTGCCAGCAGCTACCTGGTGAACTTCGGCACTGAAGCTTTCTTT. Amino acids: CASSYLVNFGTEAFF.

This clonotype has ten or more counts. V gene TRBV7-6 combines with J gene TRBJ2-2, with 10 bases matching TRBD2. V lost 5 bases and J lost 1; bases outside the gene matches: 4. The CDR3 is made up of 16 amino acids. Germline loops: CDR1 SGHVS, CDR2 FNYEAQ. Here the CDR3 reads CASSPRTSGNTGELFF. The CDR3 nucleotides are TGTGCCAGCAGCCCAAGGACTAGCGGGAACACCGGGGAGCTGTTTTTT.

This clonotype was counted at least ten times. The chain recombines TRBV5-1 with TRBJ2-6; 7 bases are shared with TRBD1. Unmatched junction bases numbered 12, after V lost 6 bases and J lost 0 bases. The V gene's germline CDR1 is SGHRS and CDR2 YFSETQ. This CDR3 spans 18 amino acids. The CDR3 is CASNTGQEFYSGANVLTF. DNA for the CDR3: TGCGCCAGCAATACCGGACAGGAGTTCTACTCTGGGGCCAACGTCCTGACTTTC.

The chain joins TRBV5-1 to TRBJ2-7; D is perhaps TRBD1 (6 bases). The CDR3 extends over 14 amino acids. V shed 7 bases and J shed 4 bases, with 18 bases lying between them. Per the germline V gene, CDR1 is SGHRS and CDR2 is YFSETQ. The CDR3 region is CASRRTDNSYEQYF. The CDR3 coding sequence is TGCGCCAGCCGCCGGACAGACAATTCGTACGAGCAGTACTTC.

This CDR3 is CASSLPRALNSPLHF. CDR3 sequence (DNA): TGTGCCAGCAGTCTCCCTCGGGCCCTCAATTCACCCCTCCACTTT. The V gene is TRBV27, the J gene TRBJ1-6; D not resolved. CDR3 length: 15 amino acids. The ends were cut back, 5 bases at V and 7 bases at J, with 15 bases in the middle. Germline V gene sequence: CDR1 MNHEY, CDR2 SMNVEV (reference sequence).

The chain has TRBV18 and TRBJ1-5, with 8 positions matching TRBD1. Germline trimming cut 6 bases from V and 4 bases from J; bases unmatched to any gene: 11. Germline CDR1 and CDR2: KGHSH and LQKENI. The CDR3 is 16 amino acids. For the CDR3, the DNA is TGTGCCAGCTCGCTAACAGGGGGACTGGGAAATCAGCCCCAGCATTTT. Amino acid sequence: CASSLTGGLGNQPQHF.

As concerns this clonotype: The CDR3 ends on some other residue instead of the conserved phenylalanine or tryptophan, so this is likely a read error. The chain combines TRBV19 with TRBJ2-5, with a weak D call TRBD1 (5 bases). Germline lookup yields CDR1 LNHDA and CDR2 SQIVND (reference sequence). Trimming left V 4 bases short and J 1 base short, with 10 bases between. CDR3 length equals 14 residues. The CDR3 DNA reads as TGTGCCAGTAGTAGACAGAGTTCCCAAGAGACCCAGTACTCC. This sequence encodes CASSRQSSQETQYS.

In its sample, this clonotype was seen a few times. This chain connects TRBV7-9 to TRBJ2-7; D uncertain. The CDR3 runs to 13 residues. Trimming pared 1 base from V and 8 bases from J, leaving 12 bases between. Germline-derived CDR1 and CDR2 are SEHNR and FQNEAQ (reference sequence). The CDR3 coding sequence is TGTGCCAGCAGCTTAGGGGCAGAGATTAAGCAGTACTTC. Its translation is CASSLGAEIKQYF.

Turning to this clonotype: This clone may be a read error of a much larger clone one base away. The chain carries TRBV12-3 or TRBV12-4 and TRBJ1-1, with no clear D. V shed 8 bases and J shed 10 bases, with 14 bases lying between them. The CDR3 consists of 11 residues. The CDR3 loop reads CASLRRRVAFF. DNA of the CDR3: TGTGCCAGCCTAAGGAGGCGGGTAGCTTTCTTT.

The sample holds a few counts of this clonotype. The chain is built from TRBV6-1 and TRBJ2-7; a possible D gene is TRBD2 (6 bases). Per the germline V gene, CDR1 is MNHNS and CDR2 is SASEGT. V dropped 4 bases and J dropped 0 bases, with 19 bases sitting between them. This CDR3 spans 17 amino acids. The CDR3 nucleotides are TGTGCCAGCAGTGGGGCGTACGGGAGCAGGAGCTCCTACGAGCAGTACTTC. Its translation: CASSGAYGSRSSYEQYF.

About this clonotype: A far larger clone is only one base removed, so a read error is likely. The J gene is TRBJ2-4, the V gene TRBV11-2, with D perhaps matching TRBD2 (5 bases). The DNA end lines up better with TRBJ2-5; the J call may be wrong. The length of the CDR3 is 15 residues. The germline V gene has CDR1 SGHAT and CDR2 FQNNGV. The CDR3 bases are TGTGCCTGCAGCTTAATTAGCGTCTACCAAGAGACCCAGTACTTC. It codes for CACSLISVYQETQYF.

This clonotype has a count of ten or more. The CDR3 DNA reads TGTGCCAGCAGTTTCGGGGATTCGACCACCGGGGAGCTGTTTTTT. Protein sequence: CASSFGDSTTGELFF. The chain uses TRBV12-3 or TRBV12-4 and TRBJ2-2; D is possibly TRBD2 (5 bases). V lost 3 bases, J lost 4 bases, and 12 bases lay in between. The CDR3 has 15 amino acids.

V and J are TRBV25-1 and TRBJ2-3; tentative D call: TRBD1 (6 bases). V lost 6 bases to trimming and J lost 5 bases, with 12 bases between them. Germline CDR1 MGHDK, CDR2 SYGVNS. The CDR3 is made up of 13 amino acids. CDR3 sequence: CASSQGWEDTQYF. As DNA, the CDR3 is TGTGCCAGCAGCCAGGGGTGGGAAGATACGCAGTATTTT.

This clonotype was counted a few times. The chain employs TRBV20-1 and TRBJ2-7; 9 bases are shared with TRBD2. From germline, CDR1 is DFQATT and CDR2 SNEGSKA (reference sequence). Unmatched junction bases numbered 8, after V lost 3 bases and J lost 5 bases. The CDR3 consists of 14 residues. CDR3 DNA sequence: TGCAGTGCTAGTGGGGGACTAGCCCCCCACGAGCAGTACTTC. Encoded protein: CSASGGLAPHEQYF.